This TCR beta chain was captured in a study of glioma-infiltrating T cells after dendritic cell vaccination. Across the study: Dendritic cells derived from monocytes and pulsed with autologous tumor lysate formed the vaccine.

The data were produced by immunoSEQ multiplex PCR, yet TCRdb's version contains in-frame clones alone and is incomplete. Of 85,000 to 100,000 clones in the sample, over 80% were seen once. The CDR3 has 14 amino acids. Trimming pared 0 bases from V and 6 bases from J, leaving 11 bases between. Germline loops: CDR1 SGHRS, CDR2 YFSETQ. This clone was detected a few times. The time point is: after dendritic cell vaccination, including at tumor progression/relapse. The sequenced sample was blood, obtained after dendritic cell vaccination. The sequence was collected from a human donor with glioblastoma. The chain joins TRBV5-1 to TRBJ2-3, with D unresolved. In nucleotides, the CDR3 is TGCGCCAGCAGCTTGGCCTCAGTATGGGATACGCAGTATTTT. This sequence encodes CASSLASVWDTQYF.